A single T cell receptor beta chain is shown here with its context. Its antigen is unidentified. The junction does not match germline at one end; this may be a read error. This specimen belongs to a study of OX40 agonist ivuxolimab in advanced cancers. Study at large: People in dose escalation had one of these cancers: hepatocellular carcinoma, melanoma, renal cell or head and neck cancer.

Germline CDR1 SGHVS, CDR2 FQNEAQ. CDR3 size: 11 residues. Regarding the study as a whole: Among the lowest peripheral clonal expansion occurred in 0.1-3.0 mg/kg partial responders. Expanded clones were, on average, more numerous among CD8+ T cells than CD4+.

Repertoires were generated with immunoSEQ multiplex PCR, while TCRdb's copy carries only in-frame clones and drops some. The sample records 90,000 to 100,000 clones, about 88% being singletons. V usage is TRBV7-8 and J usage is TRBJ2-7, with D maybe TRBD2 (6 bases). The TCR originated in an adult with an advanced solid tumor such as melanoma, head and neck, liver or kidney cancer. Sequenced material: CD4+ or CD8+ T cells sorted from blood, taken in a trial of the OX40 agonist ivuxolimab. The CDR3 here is CASGRSSEQYF. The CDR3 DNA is TGTGCCAGTGGGAGGTCCTCCGAGCAGTACTTC. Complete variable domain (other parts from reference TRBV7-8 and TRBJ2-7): GAGVSQSPRYKVAKRGQDVALRCDPISGHVSLFWYQQALGQGPEFLTYFQNEAQLDKSGLPSDRFFAERPEGSVSTLKIQRTQQEDSAVYLCASGRSSEQYFGPGTRLTVT.